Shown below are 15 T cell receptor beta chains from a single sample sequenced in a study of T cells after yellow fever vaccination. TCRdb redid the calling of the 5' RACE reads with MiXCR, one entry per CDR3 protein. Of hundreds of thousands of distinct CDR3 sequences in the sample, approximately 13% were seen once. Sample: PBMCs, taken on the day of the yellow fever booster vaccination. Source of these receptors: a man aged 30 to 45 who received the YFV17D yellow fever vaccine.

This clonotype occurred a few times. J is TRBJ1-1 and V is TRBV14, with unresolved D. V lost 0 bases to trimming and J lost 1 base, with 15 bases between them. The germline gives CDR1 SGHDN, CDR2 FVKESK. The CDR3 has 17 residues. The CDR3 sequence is CASSQDGGGHGNTEAFF. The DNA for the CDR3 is TGTGCCAGCAGCCAAGATGGAGGTGGGCACGGGAACACTGAAGCTTTCTTT.

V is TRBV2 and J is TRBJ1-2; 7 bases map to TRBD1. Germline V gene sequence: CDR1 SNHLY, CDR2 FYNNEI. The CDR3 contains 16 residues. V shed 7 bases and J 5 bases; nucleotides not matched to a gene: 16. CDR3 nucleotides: TGTGCCAGCACCTCCCCCGTAACAGGGGAGCGGTATGGCTACACCTTC. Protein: CASTSPVTGERYGYTF.

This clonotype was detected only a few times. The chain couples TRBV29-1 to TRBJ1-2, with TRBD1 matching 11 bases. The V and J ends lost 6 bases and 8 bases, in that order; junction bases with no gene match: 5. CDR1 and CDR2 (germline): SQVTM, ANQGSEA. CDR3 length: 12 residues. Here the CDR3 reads CSVEGQGEGYTF. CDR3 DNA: TGCAGCGTGGAGGGACAGGGGGAGGGCTACACCTTC.

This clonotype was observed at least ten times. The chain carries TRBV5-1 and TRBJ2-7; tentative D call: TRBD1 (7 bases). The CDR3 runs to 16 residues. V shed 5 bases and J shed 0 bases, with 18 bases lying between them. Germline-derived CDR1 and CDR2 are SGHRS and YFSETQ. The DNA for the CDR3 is TGCGCCAGCAGTCCCGGACAGGCCGGGGGCTCCTACGAGCAGTACTTC. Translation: CASSPGQAGGSYEQYF.

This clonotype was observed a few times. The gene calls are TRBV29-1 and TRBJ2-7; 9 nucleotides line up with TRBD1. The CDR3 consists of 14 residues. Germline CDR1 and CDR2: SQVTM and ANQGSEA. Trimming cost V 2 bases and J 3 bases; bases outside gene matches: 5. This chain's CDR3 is CSVEWRTGDYEQYF. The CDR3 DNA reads TGCAGCGTTGAATGGAGGACAGGGGACTACGAGCAGTACTTC.

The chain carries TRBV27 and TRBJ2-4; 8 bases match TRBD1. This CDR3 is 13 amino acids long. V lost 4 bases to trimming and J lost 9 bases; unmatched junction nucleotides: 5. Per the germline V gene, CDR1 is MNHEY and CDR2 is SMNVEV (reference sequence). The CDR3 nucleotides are TGTGCCAGCAGTTCTCGGACAGGGAGCATTCAGTACTTC. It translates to CASSSRTGSIQYF.

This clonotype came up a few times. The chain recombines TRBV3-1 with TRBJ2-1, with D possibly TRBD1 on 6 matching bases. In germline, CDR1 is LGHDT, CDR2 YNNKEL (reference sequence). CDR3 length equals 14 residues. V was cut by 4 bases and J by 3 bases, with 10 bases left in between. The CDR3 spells CASSPGDLYNEQFF. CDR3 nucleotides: TGTGCCAGCAGCCCAGGGGACCTCTACAATGAGCAGTTCTTC.

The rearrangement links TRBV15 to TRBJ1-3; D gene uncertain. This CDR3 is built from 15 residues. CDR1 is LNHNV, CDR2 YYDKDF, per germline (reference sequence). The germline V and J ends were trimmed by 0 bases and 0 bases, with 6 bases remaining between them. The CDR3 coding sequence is TGTGCCACCAGCAGAGATCCCAGCTCTGGAAACACCATATATTTT. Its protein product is CATSRDPSSGNTIYF.

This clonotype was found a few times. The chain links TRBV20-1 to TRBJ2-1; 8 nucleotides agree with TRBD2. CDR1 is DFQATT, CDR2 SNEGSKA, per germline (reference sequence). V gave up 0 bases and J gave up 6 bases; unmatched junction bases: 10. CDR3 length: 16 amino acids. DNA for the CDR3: TGCAGTGCTAGAGATCCCACTAGCGGCCTCCTCAATGAGCAGTTCTTC. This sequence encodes CSARDPTSGLLNEQFF.

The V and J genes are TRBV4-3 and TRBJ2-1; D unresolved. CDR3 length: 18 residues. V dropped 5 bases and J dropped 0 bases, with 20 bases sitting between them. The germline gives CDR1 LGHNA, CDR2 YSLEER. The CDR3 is CASSSIVLVPGSYNEQFF. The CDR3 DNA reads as TGCGCCAGCAGCTCGATCGTCCTAGTTCCCGGCTCCTACAATGAGCAGTTCTTC.

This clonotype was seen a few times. The CDR3: CASSLGGQGGSDTQYF. CDR3 nucleotide sequence: TGCGCCAGCAGCTTGGGGGGACAGGGCGGCTCAGATACGCAGTATTTT. The gene calls are TRBV5-1 and TRBJ2-3, with 9 bases matching TRBD1. V dropped 0 bases and J dropped 4; count of bases not matched to a gene: 6. Looked up from germline, CDR1 is SGHRS and CDR2 is YFSETQ. CDR3 length: 16 residues.

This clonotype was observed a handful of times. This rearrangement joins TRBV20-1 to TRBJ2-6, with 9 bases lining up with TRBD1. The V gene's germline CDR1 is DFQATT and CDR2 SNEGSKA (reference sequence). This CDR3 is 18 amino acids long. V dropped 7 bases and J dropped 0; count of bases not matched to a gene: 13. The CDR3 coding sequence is TGCAGTGTTCCGGACCTGGGACAGGGCTACTCTGGGGCCAACGTCCTGACTTTC. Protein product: CSVPDLGQGYSGANVLTF.

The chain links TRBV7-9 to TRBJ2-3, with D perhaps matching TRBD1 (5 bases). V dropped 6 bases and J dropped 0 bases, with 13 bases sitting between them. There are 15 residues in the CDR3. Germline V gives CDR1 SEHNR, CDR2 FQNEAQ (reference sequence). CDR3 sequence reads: CASRTTGSSTDTQYF. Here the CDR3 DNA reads TGTGCCAGCAGAACAACAGGTTCGAGCACAGATACGCAGTATTTT. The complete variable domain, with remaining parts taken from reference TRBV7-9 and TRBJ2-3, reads DTGVSQNPRHKITKRGQNVTFRCDPISEHNRLYWYRQTLGQGPEFLTYFQNEAQLEKSRLLSDRFSAERPKGSFSTLEIQRTEQGDSAMYLCASRTTGSSTDTQYFGPGTRLTVL.

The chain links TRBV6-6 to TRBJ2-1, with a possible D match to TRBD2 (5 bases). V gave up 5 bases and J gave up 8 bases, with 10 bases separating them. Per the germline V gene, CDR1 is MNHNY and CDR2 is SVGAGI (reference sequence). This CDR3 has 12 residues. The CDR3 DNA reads TGTGCCAGCAGTGCCCAGGAGGATGAGCAGTTCTTC. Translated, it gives CASSAQEDEQFF.

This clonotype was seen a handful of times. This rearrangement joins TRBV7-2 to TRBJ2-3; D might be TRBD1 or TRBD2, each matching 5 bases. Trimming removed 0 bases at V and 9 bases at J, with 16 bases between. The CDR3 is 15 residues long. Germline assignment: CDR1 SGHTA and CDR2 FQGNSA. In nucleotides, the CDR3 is TGTGCCAGCAGCTTAGCCGTGATAGAGGGGATAACGCAGTATTTT. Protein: CASSLAVIEGITQYF. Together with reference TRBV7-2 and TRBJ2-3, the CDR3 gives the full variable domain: GAGVSQSPSNKVTEKGKDVELRCDPISGHTALYWYRQSLGQGLEFLIYFQGNSAPDKSGLPSDRFSAERTGGSVSTLTIQRTQQEDSAVYLCASSLAVIEGITQYFGPGTRLTVL.